A selection of T cell receptor beta chains follows, all from one sample in a study of cytomegalovirus exposure and HLA in healthy donors. Sequenced by immunoSEQ multiplex PCR; TCRdb stores in-frame clones only, minus some. The repertoire holds roughly 92,000 clones, with about 7.6% as singletons. Sequenced input: PBMCs. These receptors came from a man between 45 and 60 years old in good health and CMV-seronegative. CDR3s include the opening cysteine and the closing phenylalanine or tryptophan. Fields, in order: J gene, D gene, V gene, clone size, CDR3 DNA, CDR3 protein. D genes are given only for firm matches. Where a row states a size, it is once, few, many or the class of an expanded clone; other rows omit it.

j_gene: TRBJ1-1
d_gene: -
v_gene: TRBV6-6
abundance: -
CDR3nt: TGTGCCACTTCAGAGGAAATTCCTAACACTGAAGCTTTCTTT
CDR3aa: CATSEEIPNTEAFF

j_gene: TRBJ1-1
d_gene: -
v_gene: TRBV25-1
abundance: -
CDR3nt: TGTGCCAGCAGTGTTATGGGGGGGCGCGGTACTGAAGCTTTCTTT
CDR3aa: CASSVMGGRGTEAFF

j_gene: TRBJ2-2
d_gene: -
v_gene: TRBV27
abundance: -
CDR3nt: TGTGCCAGCAGTTTACCACTCGGGGAGCTGTTTTTT
CDR3aa: CASSLPLGELFF

j_gene: TRBJ2-7
d_gene: -
v_gene: TRBV5-6
abundance: few
CDR3nt: TGTGCCAGCAGCTTGGAAGGTCTCTCGCGGCTAAGCTCCTACGAGCAGTACTTC
CDR3aa: CASSLEGLSRLSSYEQYF

j_gene: TRBJ2-2
d_gene: -
v_gene: TRBV5-1
abundance: few
CDR3nt: TGCGCCAGCAGCTTGGGTACGGGCGGGGAGCTGTTTTTT
CDR3aa: CASSLGTGGELFF

j_gene: TRBJ2-3
d_gene: TRBD2
v_gene: TRBV7-2
abundance: -
CDR3nt: TGTGCCAGCAGCTCCTATCCGCAGACTAGCGGGAGGGCAACAGATACGCAGTATTTT
CDR3aa: CASSSYPQTSGRATDTQYF

j_gene: TRBJ2-5
d_gene: TRBD1
v_gene: TRBV9
abundance: -
CDR3nt: TGTGCCAGCAGCCACTCTCAGGGGGCAATGAGAGAGACCCAGTACTTC
CDR3aa: CASSHSQGAMRETQYF

j_gene: TRBJ2-6
d_gene: -
v_gene: TRBV6-5
abundance: few
CDR3nt: TGTGCCAGCAGTTACGCAGGGGACTCTGGGGCCAACGTCCTGACTTTC
CDR3aa: CASSYAGDSGANVLTF

j_gene: TRBJ1-5
d_gene: -
v_gene: TRBV28
abundance: few
CDR3nt: TGTGCCAGCAGTGTGACAGTTCAGCCCCAGCATTTT
CDR3aa: CASSVTVQPQHF

j_gene: TRBJ1-6
d_gene: -
v_gene: TRBV7-9
abundance: -
CDR3nt: TGTGCCAGCAGCTTGGCTGCAGGGACATTCTATAATTCACCCCTCCACTTT
CDR3aa: CASSLAAGTFYNSPLHF

j_gene: TRBJ1-2
d_gene: -
v_gene: TRBV6-4
abundance: -
CDR3nt: TGTGCCAGCAGTGACTCATTGGGGGGATACCATGGCTACACCTTC
CDR3aa: CASSDSLGGYHGYTF

j_gene: TRBJ2-7
d_gene: TRBD1
v_gene: TRBV15
abundance: -
CDR3nt: TGTGCCACCGGGAGTCCGGGACAGGGGTTTTACGAGCAGTACTTC
CDR3aa: CATGSPGQGFYEQYF

j_gene: TRBJ1-2
d_gene: -
v_gene: TRBV29-1
abundance: -
CDR3nt: TGCAGCGTTGAAGATCTGAAAGGGAGATCCTATGGCTACACCTTC
CDR3aa: CSVEDLKGRSYGYTF

j_gene: TRBJ1-2
d_gene: -
v_gene: TRBV25-1
abundance: -
CDR3nt: TGTGCCAGCACTGGGCAGGGGAATTACTATGGCTACACCTTC
CDR3aa: CASTGQGNYYGYTF

j_gene: TRBJ2-6
d_gene: -
v_gene: TRBV30
abundance: few
CDR3nt: TGTGCCTCAACCCGGGGTGCCAGCTCTGGGGCCAACGTCCTGACTTTC
CDR3aa: CASTRGASSGANVLTF

j_gene: TRBJ2-7
d_gene: TRBD1
v_gene: TRBV7-9
abundance: few
CDR3nt: TGTGCCAGCAGCTTAGCCCTCGGCAGGGGGTACGAGCAGTACTTC
CDR3aa: CASSLALGRGYEQYF

j_gene: TRBJ2-7
d_gene: TRBD1
v_gene: TRBV29-1
abundance: -
CDR3nt: TGCAGCGCCCAGCTCGGACAGGTAGTAGGCCACGAGCAGTACTTC
CDR3aa: CSAQLGQVVGHEQYF

j_gene: TRBJ2-5
d_gene: TRBD1
v_gene: TRBV11-2
abundance: -
CDR3nt: TGTGCCAGCACCCAGACAGGGGTCGAGACCCAGTACTTC
CDR3aa: CASTQTGVETQYF

j_gene: TRBJ2-7
d_gene: -
v_gene: TRBV7-9
abundance: -
CDR3nt: TGTGCCAGCAGCTTAGGGGCAGGTCCATCGGACGAGCAGTACTTC
CDR3aa: CASSLGAGPSDEQYF

j_gene: TRBJ1-5
d_gene: TRBD1
v_gene: TRBV28
abundance: few
CDR3nt: TGTGCCAGCAGTCCAAGGGGGACAGCGAATCAGCCCCAGCATTTT
CDR3aa: CASSPRGTANQPQHF

j_gene: TRBJ1-5
d_gene: TRBD1
v_gene: TRBV27
abundance: -
CDR3nt: TGTGCCAGCAGAGGGGGCGGGAGCAATCAGCCCCAGCATTTT
CDR3aa: CASRGGGSNQPQHF

j_gene: TRBJ2-5
d_gene: TRBD2
v_gene: TRBV4-1
abundance: few
CDR3nt: TGCGCCAGCAGCCAAGCACAGCGGGGGACCTGGGAGACCCAGTACTTC
CDR3aa: CASSQAQRGTWETQYF

j_gene: TRBJ2-5
d_gene: TRBD2
v_gene: TRBV5-4
abundance: -
CDR3nt: TGTGCCAGCAGCCCCTGGGTAGCGGGGGGGGAAGAGACCCAGTACTTC
CDR3aa: CASSPWVAGGEETQYF

j_gene: TRBJ1-2
d_gene: -
v_gene: TRBV14
abundance: few
CDR3nt: TGTGCCAGCAGCAGCTATTCGACAGCTTACGATGGCTACACCTTC
CDR3aa: CASSSYSTAYDGYTF

j_gene: TRBJ2-1
d_gene: -
v_gene: TRBV5-1
abundance: -
CDR3nt: TGCGCCAGCAGCTTGGCACCTCGGCTAGACAATGAGCAGTTCTTC
CDR3aa: CASSLAPRLDNEQFF

j_gene: TRBJ2-2
d_gene: -
v_gene: TRBV13
abundance: few
CDR3nt: TGTGCCAGCAACCGAGGGGGAGGGACGGTCGGGGAGCTGTTTTTT
CDR3aa: CASNRGGGTVGELFF

j_gene: TRBJ1-4
d_gene: -
v_gene: TRBV5-1
abundance: few
CDR3nt: TGCGCCAGCAGCTTTCGGGGTGATTTGGAAAAACTGTTTTTT
CDR3aa: CASSFRGDLEKLFF

j_gene: TRBJ1-2
d_gene: -
v_gene: TRBV7-3
abundance: -
CDR3nt: TGTGCCAGCAGCCCCAATGAGGGGGACGGCTACACCTTC
CDR3aa: CASSPNEGDGYTF

j_gene: TRBJ2-2
d_gene: -
v_gene: TRBV7-2
abundance: -
CDR3nt: TGTGCCAGCAGCCGCATCGAGATCGGGGAGCTGTTTTTT
CDR3aa: CASSRIEIGELFF

j_gene: TRBJ1-1
d_gene: -
v_gene: TRBV5-1
abundance: -
CDR3nt: TGCGCCAGCAGCCCCAACCAACAGGGCACTGAAGCTTTCTTT
CDR3aa: CASSPNQQGTEAFF

j_gene: TRBJ2-7
d_gene: TRBD1
v_gene: TRBV6-5
abundance: few
CDR3nt: TGTGCCGCCGGACAGGCCTTCTACGAGCAGTACTTC
CDR3aa: CAAGQAFYEQYF

j_gene: TRBJ2-3
d_gene: -
v_gene: TRBV5-1
abundance: few
CDR3nt: TGCGCCAGCAGCTTGGTCGCGGAAGATACGCAGTATTTT
CDR3aa: CASSLVAEDTQYF

j_gene: TRBJ2-3
d_gene: -
v_gene: TRBV11-3
abundance: -
CDR3nt: TGTGCCAGCAGCTATGTTATGGCGGGCACAGATACGCAGTATTTT
CDR3aa: CASSYVMAGTDTQYF

j_gene: TRBJ2-7
d_gene: -
v_gene: TRBV27
abundance: -
CDR3nt: TGTGCCAGCAGTTTACAAAACGCGGGACTTCTCTACGAGCAGTACTTC
CDR3aa: CASSLQNAGLLYEQYF

j_gene: TRBJ2-1
d_gene: -
v_gene: TRBV19
abundance: few
CDR3nt: TGTGCCAGTAGCCGGGACTTCTCCGGGGTCAATGAGCAGTTCTTC
CDR3aa: CASSRDFSGVNEQFF

j_gene: TRBJ1-5
d_gene: TRBD1
v_gene: TRBV7-6
abundance: -
CDR3nt: TGTGCCAGCAGCCTAATGCAGGGGGATGGCAATCAGCCCCAGCATTTT
CDR3aa: CASSLMQGDGNQPQHF

j_gene: TRBJ1-1
d_gene: TRBD1
v_gene: TRBV7-8
abundance: -
CDR3nt: TGTGCCAGCAGCGGGGGACAGTTCACTGAAGCTTTCTTT
CDR3aa: CASSGGQFTEAFF

j_gene: TRBJ2-1
d_gene: TRBD2
v_gene: TRBV6-1
abundance: -
CDR3nt: TGTGCCAGCAGTGAATCCGGGGGGGCTAGGGGTGAGCAGTTCTTC
CDR3aa: CASSESGGARGEQFF

j_gene: TRBJ1-6
d_gene: TRBD1
v_gene: TRBV6-5
abundance: medium-sized
CDR3nt: TGTGCCAGCAGTTTGGAGACCGGGACAGGGAACTCACCCCTCCACTTT
CDR3aa: CASSLETGTGNSPLHF

j_gene: TRBJ2-4
d_gene: -
v_gene: TRBV23-1
abundance: -
CDR3nt: TGCGCCAGCAGTCAACACCAGGGAACCCGGCCGGCCAAAAACATTCAGTACTTC
CDR3aa: CASSQHQGTRPAKNIQYF

j_gene: TRBJ2-5
d_gene: -
v_gene: TRBV6-5
abundance: once
CDR3nt: TGTGCCAGCAGTTACTCAAACTTACAAGAGACCCAGTACTTC
CDR3aa: CASSYSNLQETQYF

j_gene: TRBJ1-2
d_gene: -
v_gene: TRBV18
abundance: few
CDR3nt: TGTGCCAGCTCACCACTGGTAGGGGCGCCAGCTAACTATGGCTACACCTTC
CDR3aa: CASSPLVGAPANYGYTF